This T cell receptor beta chain was found in a study of CD8 T cells in ankylosing spondylitis. Study-wide results and caveats: Disease-linked clones were CD8+ and relatively rare in peripheral blood. Blood from ankylosing spondylitis patients appeared to carry a characteristic roughly 8-variant TCR beta motif. Some motif variants were previously reported in reactive arthritis synovial fluid and blood.

Points on this clonotype: Its specificity is unknown.

Germline loops: CDR1 SGHVS, CDR2 FQNEAQ. Trimming stripped 6 bases from V and 6 bases from J, with 10 bases between. The CDR3 length is 12 residues. TCRdb reprocessed the 5' RACE reads via MiXCR and lists one record per CDR3 protein. Here the sample spans under 550,000 distinct CDR3 sequences, more than 25% being singletons. The chain couples TRBV7-8 to TRBJ2-3, with D tentatively TRBD2 (6 bases). The sequenced sample consisted of blood, either unsorted or a sorted T cell fraction (not recorded which). The origin of this receptor is a male donor with ankylosing spondylitis. CDR3 sequence (DNA): TGTGCCAGCAGGGCGGGGAGGGATACGCAGTATTTT. Its translation: CASRAGRDTQYF.